Listed below are T cell receptor beta chains from one sample, sequenced in a study of cytomegalovirus exposure and HLA in healthy donors. The protocol was immunoSEQ multiplex PCR, while the TCRdb copy is restricted to in-frame clones and leaves out a portion. This table has around 32,000 clones, 44% appearing once. The sequencing sample was made of PBMCs. These receptors were taken from a woman aged 45-65 years in good health and CMV-seronegative. The CDR3 runs from the conserved cysteine through the conserved F or W. Clone size appears in some rows only: once, few, many, or a class for an expanded clone.

clone size | J gene | V gene | CDR3 protein
- | TRBJ2-4 | TRBV11-2 | CASSLAGGGLAKNIQYF
- | TRBJ1-5 | TRBV7-9 | CSSSLGQGASYQPQHF
few | TRBJ2-3 | TRBV7-9 | CASSLPSGGAGDTQYF
- | TRBJ2-3 | TRBV6-6 | CASSYSGDRGEDTQYF
- | TRBJ2-7 | TRBV10-3 | CATDPGTVDEQYF
- | TRBJ2-7 | TRBV15 | CATSRGHSPYEQYF
- | TRBJ2-1 | TRBV5-6 | CASRAGTGGLSYNEQFF
- | TRBJ1-1 | TRBV27 | CASRGQGWTEAFF
- | TRBJ2-4 | TRBV2 | CASSGTAYDIQYF
- | TRBJ2-5 | TRBV29-1 | CSVAAGFPQETQYF
- | TRBJ2-1 | TRBV27 | CASSLGLARNEQFF
- | TRBJ1-6 | TRBV5-1 | CASSGGQGAGNSPLHF
- | TRBJ1-3 | TRBV5-1 | CASSFDRPSSGNTIYF
- | - | TRBV9 | CASSVGTGLSYEQYF
- | TRBJ2-7 | TRBV28 | CASKRAGSYEQYF
few | TRBJ2-1 | TRBV5-6 | CASSLYNEQFF
- | TRBJ1-6 | TRBV2 | CASSRQGAGNSPLHF
few | TRBJ1-1 | TRBV18 | CASSPGTGGDTEAFF
- | TRBJ2-7 | TRBV7-9 | CASSAPGGGQGSSYEQYF
- | TRBJ2-7 | TRBV6-5 | CASKQTGVSYEQYF
- | TRBJ2-3 | TRBV23-1 | CASSQWPSGGAFDTQYF
few | TRBJ1-2 | TRBV18 | CASSPPGPSYGYTF
- | TRBJ1-1 | TRBV6-4 | CASSDSFGTGDAAFF
few | TRBJ2-7 | TRBV19 | CASSRRAPAVHEQYF
once | TRBJ1-2 | TRBV5-6 | CASSLSKGIDYGCTF
- | TRBJ1-1 | TRBV30 | CAWSAPKRAFF
- | TRBJ2-7 | TRBV19 | CASSSLTGAYEQYF
once | TRBJ2-7 | TRBV7-2 | CASSLEGPSGRAYEQYF
- | TRBJ2-2 | TRBV28 | CASSEGGINTGELFF
few | TRBJ2-2 | TRBV29-1 | CSVRFQGSNTGELFF
- | TRBJ1-1 | TRBV5-1 | CASSPTLTVNTEAFF
- | TRBJ2-7 | TRBV30 | CAWSAPFEQYF
few | TRBJ2-7 | TRBV7-2 | CASSLGTSGSEQYF
- | TRBJ2-6 | TRBV5-6 | CASSGTSGATSGANVLTF
- | TRBJ2-3 | TRBV27 | CASSAGLRYTDTQYF
few | TRBJ1-2 | TRBV7-9 | CASSAASQGHGYTF
- | TRBJ2-7 | TRBV21-1 | CASSKAWTDGDEQYF
- | TRBJ2-5 | TRBV10-2 | CASGLADKETQYF
few | TRBJ2-3 | TRBV10-3 | CAIRGQGVTDTQYF
- | TRBJ2-2 | TRBV10-3 | CAIRLAANTGELFF
- | TRBJ2-1 | TRBV5-1 | CASSLGTSGAGNEQFF
- | TRBJ2-2 | TRBV7-9 | CASKGGGAHTGELFF
- | TRBJ2-2 | TRBV6-5 | CASSYGTGHTGELFF
few | TRBJ2-4 | TRBV6-1 | CASSALEGSRGIQYF
- | TRBJ2-3 | TRBV10-3 | CAITTGISTDTQYF
few | TRBJ2-3 | TRBV30 | CAWSKLAGGGDTQYF
- | TRBJ1-1 | TRBV19 | CASKAARVNSEAFF
- | TRBJ2-5 | TRBV18 | CASSLNPGTGQETQYF
- | TRBJ1-6 | TRBV19 | CASSIGPSFYNSPLHF
- | TRBJ2-7 | TRBV4-1 | CASSLAALGLAYSYEQYF
few | TRBJ2-3 | TRBV9 | CASSFRGTDTQYF
- | TRBJ1-1 | TRBV18 | CASSPGQGSIPDTEAFF
- | TRBJ2-7 | TRBV12-5 | CASGPPRGRGYEQYF
few | TRBJ2-1 | TRBV7-8 | CASSPYRFAGYNEQFF
- | TRBJ2-7 | TRBV11-2 | CASRSLGGRGFYEQYF
- | TRBJ1-1 | TRBV7-2 | CASSLANRVNTEAFF
- | TRBJ1-4 | TRBV5-1 | CASSLMGATNEKLFF